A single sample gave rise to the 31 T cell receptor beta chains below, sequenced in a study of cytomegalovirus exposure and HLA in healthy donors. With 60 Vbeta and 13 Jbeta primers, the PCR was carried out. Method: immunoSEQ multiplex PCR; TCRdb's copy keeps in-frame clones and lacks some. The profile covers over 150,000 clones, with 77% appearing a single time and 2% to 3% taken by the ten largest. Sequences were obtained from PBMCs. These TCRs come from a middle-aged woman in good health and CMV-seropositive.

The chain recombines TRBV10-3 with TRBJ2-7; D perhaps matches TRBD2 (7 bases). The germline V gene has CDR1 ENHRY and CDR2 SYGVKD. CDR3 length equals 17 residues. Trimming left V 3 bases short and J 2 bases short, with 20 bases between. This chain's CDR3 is CAISDFSRGGDPYEQYF. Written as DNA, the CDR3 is TGTGCCATCAGTGACTTTTCCAGGGGAGGGGACCCCTACGAGCAGTACTTC.

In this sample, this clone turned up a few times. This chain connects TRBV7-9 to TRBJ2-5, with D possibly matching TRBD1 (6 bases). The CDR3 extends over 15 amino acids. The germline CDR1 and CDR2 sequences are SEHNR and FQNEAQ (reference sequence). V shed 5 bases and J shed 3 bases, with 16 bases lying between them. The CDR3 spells CASSAQGRLEETQYF. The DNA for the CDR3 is TGTGCCAGCAGCGCCCAGGGGCGTCTGGAAGAGACCCAGTACTTC. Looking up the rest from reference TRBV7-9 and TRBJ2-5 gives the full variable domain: DTGVSQNPRHKITKRGQNVTFRCDPISEHNRLYWYRQTLGQGPEFLTYFQNEAQLEKSRLLSDRFSAERPKGSFSTLEIQRTEQGDSAMYLCASSAQGRLEETQYFGPGTRLLVL.

CDR3 coding DNA: TGTGCCAGTAGTATGGGGGACAGGTCCTACGAGCAGTACTTC. This gives the protein CASSMGDRSYEQYF. V gene TRBV19 combines with J gene TRBJ2-7, with TRBD1 matching 8 bases. This CDR3 has 14 amino acids. With V trimmed by 3 bases and J by 1 base, 2 bases remained unmatched. The germline V gene encodes CDR1 LNHDA and CDR2 SQIVND (reference sequence).

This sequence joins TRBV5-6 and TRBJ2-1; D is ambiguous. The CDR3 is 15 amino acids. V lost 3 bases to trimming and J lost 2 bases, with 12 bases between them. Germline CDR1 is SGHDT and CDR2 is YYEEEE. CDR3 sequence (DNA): TGTGCCAGCAGCTCGGGTCTCTACCCCTACAATGAGCAGTTCTTC. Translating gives CASSSGLYPYNEQFF.

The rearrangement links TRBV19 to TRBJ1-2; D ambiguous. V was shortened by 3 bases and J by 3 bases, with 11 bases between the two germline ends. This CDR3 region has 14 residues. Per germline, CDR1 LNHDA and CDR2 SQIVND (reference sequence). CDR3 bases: TGTGCCAGTAGTATCAGACTAAAAGACTATGGCTACACCTTC. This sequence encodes CASSIRLKDYGYTF.

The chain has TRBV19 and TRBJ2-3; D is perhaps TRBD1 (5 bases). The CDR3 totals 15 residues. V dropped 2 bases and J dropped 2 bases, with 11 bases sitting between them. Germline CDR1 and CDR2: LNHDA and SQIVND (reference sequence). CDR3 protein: CASSILGLDTDTQYF. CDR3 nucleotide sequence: TGTGCCAGTAGTATACTGGGGCTGGACACAGATACGCAGTATTTT.

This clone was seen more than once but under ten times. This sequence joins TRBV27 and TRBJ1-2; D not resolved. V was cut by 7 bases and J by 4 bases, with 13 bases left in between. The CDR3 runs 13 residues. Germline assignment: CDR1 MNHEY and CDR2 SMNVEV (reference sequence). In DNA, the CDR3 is TGTGCCAGCACCCCAACTTCGGGCTATGGCTACACCTTC. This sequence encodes CASTPTSGYGYTF.

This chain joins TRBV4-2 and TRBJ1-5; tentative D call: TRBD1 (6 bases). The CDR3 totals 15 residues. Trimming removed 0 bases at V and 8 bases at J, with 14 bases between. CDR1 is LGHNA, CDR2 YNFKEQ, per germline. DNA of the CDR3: TGTGCCAGCAGCCAAGAGTGGCAGGGGAGTAAGCCCCAGCATTTT. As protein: CASSQEWQGSKPQHF.

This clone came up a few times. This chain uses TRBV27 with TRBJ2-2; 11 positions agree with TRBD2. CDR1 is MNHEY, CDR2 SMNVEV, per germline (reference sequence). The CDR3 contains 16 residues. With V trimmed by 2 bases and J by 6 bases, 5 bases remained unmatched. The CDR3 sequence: CASSLDLAGGPGELFF. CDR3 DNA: TGTGCCAGCAGTTTAGATCTAGCGGGAGGCCCCGGGGAGCTGTTTTTT.

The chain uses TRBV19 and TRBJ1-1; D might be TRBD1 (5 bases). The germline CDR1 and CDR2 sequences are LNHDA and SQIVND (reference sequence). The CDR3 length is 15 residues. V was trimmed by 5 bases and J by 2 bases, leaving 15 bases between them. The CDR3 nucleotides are TGTGCCAGTAGTTATATGGGGGGGGTAAACACTGAAGCTTTCTTT. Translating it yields CASSYMGGVNTEAFF.

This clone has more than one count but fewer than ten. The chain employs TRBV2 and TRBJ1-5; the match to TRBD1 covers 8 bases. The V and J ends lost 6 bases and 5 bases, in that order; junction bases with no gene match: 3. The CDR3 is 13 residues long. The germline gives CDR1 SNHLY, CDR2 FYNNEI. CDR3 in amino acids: CASRVTGDQPQHF. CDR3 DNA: TGTGCCAGCAGAGTGACAGGGGATCAGCCCCAGCATTTT.

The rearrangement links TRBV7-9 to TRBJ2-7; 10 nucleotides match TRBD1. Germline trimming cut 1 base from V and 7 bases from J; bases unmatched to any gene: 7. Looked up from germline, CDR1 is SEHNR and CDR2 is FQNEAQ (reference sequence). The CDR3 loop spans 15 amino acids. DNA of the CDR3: TGTGCCAGCAGCTTAGGGGACAGGGGACTCGAAGAGCAGTACTTC. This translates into CASSLGDRGLEEQYF.

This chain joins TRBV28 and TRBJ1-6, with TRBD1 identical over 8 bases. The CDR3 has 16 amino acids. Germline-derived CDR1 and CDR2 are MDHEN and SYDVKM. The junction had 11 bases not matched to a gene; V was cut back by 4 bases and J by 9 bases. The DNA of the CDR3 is TGTGCCAGCAGTTCACCGGACAGGGATATAACTTCACCCCTCCACTTT. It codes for CASSSPDRDITSPLHF.

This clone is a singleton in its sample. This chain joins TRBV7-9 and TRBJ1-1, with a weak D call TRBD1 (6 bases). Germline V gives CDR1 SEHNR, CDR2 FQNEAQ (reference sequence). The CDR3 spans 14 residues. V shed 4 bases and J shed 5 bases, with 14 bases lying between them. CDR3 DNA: TGTGCCAGCAGCTCACAACAGGGTGATACTGAAGCTTTCTTT. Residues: CASSSQQGDTEAFF.

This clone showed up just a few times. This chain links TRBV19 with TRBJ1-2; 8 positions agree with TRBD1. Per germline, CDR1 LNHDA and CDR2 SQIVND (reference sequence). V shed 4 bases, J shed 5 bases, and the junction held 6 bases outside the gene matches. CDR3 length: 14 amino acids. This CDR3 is CASSTRQGTYGYTF. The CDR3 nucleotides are TGTGCCAGTAGTACGCGACAGGGGACGTATGGCTACACCTTC.

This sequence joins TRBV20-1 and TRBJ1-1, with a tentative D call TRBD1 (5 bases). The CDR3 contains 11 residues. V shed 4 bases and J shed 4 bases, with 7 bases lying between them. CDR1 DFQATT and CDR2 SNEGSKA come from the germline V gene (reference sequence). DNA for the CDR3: TGCAGTGCTAACGGGGGCACTGAAGCTTTCTTT. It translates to CSANGGTEAFF.

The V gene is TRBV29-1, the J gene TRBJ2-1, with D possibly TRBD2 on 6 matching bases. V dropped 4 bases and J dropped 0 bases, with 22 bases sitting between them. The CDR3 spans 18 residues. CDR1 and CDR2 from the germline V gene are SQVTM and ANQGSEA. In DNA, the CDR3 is TGCAGCGTTGGTGGCTTCCTCCGGTTGGGGGGCTCCTACAATGAGCAGTTCTTC. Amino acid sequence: CSVGGFLRLGGSYNEQFF.

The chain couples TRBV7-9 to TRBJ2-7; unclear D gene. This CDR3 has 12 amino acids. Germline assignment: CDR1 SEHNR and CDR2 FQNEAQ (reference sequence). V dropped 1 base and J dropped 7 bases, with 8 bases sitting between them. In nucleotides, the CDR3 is TGTGCCAGCAGCTTAGAGTACGCGGAGCAGTACTTC. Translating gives CASSLEYAEQYF.

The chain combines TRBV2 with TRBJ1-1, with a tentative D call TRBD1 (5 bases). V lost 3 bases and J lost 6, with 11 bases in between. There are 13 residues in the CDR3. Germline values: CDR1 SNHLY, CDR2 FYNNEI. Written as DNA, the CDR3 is TGTGCCAGCAGTGATAGGGGTCTGCCTGAAGCTTTCTTT. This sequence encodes CASSDRGLPEAFF.

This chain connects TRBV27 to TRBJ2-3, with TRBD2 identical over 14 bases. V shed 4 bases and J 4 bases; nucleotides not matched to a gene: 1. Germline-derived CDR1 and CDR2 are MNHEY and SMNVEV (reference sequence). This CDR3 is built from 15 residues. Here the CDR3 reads CASSSTSGGADTQYF. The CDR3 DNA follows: TGTGCCAGCAGTTCGACTAGCGGGGGGGCAGATACGCAGTATTTT.

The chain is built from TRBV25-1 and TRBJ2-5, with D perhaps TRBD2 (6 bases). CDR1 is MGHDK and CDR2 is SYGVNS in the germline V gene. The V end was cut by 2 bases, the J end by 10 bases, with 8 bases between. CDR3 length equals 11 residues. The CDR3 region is CASSEGGIQYF. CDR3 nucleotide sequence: TGTGCCAGCAGTGAAGGAGGGATCCAGTACTTC.

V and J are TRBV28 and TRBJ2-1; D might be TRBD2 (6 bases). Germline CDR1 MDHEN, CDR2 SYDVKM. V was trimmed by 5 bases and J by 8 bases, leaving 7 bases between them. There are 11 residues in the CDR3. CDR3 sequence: CASSRGYEQFF. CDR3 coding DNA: TGTGCCAGCAGTCGGGGGTATGAGCAGTTCTTC. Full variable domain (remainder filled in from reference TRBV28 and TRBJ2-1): DVKVTQSSRYLVKRTGEKVFLECVQDMDHENMFWYRQDPGLGLRLIYFSYDVKMKEKGDIPEGYSVSREKKERFSLILESASTNQTSMYLCASSRGYEQFFGPGTRLTVL.

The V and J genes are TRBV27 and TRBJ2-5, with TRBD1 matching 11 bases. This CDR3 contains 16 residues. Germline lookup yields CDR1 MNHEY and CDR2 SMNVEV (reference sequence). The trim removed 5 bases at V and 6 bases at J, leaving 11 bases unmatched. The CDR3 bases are TGTGCCAGCAGTGCTGGACAGGGGGCGAGCACGAAGACCCAGTACTTC. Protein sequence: CASSAGQGASTKTQYF.

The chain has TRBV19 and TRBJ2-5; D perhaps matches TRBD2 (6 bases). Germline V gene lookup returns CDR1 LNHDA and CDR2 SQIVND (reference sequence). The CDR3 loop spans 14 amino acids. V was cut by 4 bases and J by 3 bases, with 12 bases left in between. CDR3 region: CASSRVSGEETQYF. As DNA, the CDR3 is TGTGCCAGTAGTAGGGTTAGCGGTGAAGAGACCCAGTACTTC.

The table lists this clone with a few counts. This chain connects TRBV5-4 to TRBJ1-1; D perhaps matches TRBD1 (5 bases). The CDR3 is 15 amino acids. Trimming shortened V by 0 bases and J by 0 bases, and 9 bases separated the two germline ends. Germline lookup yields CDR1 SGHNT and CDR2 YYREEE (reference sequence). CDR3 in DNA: TGTGCCAGCAGCTTGGGACAGCTCATGAACACTGAAGCTTTCTTT. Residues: CASSLGQLMNTEAFF. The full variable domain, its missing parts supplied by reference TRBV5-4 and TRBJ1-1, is ETGVTQSPTHLIKTRGQQVTLRCSSQSGHNTVSWYQQALGQGPQFIFQYYREEENGRGNFPPRFSGLQFPNYSSELNVNALELDDSALYLCASSLGQLMNTEAFFGQGTRLTVV.

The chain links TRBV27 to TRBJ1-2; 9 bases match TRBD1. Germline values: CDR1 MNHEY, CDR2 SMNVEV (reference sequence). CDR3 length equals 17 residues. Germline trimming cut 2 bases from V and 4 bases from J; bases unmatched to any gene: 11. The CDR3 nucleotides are TGTGCCAGCAGTTTACGACAGGGGGAGATCGGTGTCTATGGCTACACCTTC. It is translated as CASSLRQGEIGVYGYTF.

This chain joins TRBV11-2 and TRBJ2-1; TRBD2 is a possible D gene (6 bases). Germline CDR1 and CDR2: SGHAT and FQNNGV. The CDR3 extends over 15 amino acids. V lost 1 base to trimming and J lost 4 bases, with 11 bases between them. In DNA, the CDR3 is TGTGCCAGCAGCTTAGGGGGAGGCGGTTACAATGAGCAGTTCTTC. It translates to CASSLGGGGYNEQFF.

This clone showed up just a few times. Written as DNA, the CDR3 is TGTGCCACCAGCAGAGAAAGAGGGTCTGGAAACACCATATATTTT. Its protein is CATSRERGSGNTIYF. J is TRBJ1-3 and V is TRBV15, with unresolved D. Germline assignment: CDR1 LNHNV and CDR2 YYDKDF (reference sequence). Between the trimmed V and J ends, which lost 0 bases and 1 base, there was a span of 7 bases. The CDR3 is 15 amino acids. Variable domain in full (rest from reference TRBV15 and TRBJ1-3): DAMVIQNPRYQVTQFGKPVTLSCSQTLNHNVMYWYQQKSSQAPKLLFHYYDKDFNNEADTPDNFQSRRPNTSFCFLDIRSPGLGDTAMYLCATSRERGSGNTIYFGEGSWLTVV.

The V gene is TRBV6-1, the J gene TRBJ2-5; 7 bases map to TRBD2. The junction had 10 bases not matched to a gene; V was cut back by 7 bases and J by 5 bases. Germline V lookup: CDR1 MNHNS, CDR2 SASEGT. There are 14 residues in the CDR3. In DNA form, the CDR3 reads TGTGCCAGCACCTCCTTCGGGGGAGGGGAGACCCAGTACTTC. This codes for CASTSFGGGETQYF.

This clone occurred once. This CDR3 is CASSVEGQGETEAFF. The CDR3, as DNA: TGTGCCAGCAGTGTTGAGGGACAGGGCGAGACTGAAGCTTTCTTT. The genes are TRBV2 and TRBJ1-1, with 9 nucleotides matching TRBD1. Losses at the gene ends were 4 bases for V and 5 bases for J; bases not matched to a gene: 8. The germline V gene has CDR1 SNHLY and CDR2 FYNNEI. This CDR3 has 15 amino acids.

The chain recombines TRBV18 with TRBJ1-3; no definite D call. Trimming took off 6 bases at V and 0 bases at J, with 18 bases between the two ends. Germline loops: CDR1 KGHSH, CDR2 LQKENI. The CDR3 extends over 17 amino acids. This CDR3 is CASSPTQPQPSGNTIYF. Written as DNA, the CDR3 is TGTGCCAGCTCGCCGACCCAACCACAGCCCTCTGGAAACACCATATATTTT.